These 9 T cell receptor beta chains were all obtained from the same sample, sequenced in a study of vaccination effects on CD4 cells after COVID-19. Antigens for these TCRs are unknown. Sequencing followed a ViraFEST assay step that expanded antigen-specific CD4+ T cells with viral peptide pools. Subsequent to a culture period of around 10 days, CD4+ T cells were isolated. No vaccinee had earlier SARS-CoV-2 infection, and nucleocapsid antibodies were negative. Profiling relied on immunoSEQ multiplex PCR, and the TCRdb table lists in-frame clones only, not all of them. The sample holds under 75,000 clones, 80% seen once. The sample consisted of CD4+ T cells from PBMCs cultured with SARS-CoV-2 spike peptides, taken before COVID-19 vaccination. These receptors were taken from a human donor who received a COVID-19 vaccine.

This chain connects TRBV7-8 to TRBJ2-3; the match to TRBD2 covers 11 bases. This CDR3 has 18 amino acids. Germline lookup yields CDR1 SGHVS and CDR2 FQNEAQ. The trim removed 3 bases at V and 3 bases at J, leaving 11 bases unmatched. Written as DNA, the CDR3 is TGTGCCAGCAGCTTGCCCCGACGACTAGCGGGGAAAACAGATACGCAGTATTTT. This codes for CASSLPRRLAGKTDTQYF.

The chain combines TRBV7-2 with TRBJ1-1; D possibly corresponds to TRBD1 (6 bases). Germline CDR1 and CDR2: SGHTA and FQGNSA. The CDR3 consists of 13 residues. Between the trimmed V and J ends, which lost 6 bases and 4 bases, there was a span of 12 bases. In DNA, the CDR3 is TGTGCCAGCAGTCCAACAGGGCGCACTGAAGCTTTCTTT. This codes for CASSPTGRTEAFF.

This clone has only one observation. The chain employs TRBV6-5 and TRBJ2-4; no clear D. V shed 7 bases and J shed 0 bases, with 13 bases lying between them. CDR1 is MNHEY, CDR2 SVGAGI, per germline. The length of the CDR3 is 15 residues. Written as DNA, the CDR3 is TGTGCCAGCACAGGCTTCGGAATAGCCAAAAACATTCAGTACTTC. Protein product: CASTGFGIAKNIQYF.

This chain joins TRBV11-2 and TRBJ2-1; TRBD2 matches 15 bases. The V and J ends lost 4 bases and 7 bases, in that order; junction bases with no gene match: 5. This CDR3 is 16 amino acids long. Per the germline V gene, CDR1 is SGHAT and CDR2 is FQNNGV. The CDR3 sequence: CASSSGLAGGGNEQFF. In DNA form, the CDR3 reads TGTGCCAGCAGCTCGGGACTAGCGGGGGGCGGGAATGAGCAGTTCTTC.

Turning to this clone: The junction departs from germline at one end; a sequencing error may be responsible. The rearrangement uses TRBV28 and TRBJ1-5; a possible D gene is TRBD1 (6 bases). The CDR3 is 16 residues long. From germline, CDR1 is MDHEN and CDR2 SYDVKM. Here the CDR3 reads CASTTGLPPGVVIFFF. CDR3 bases: TGTGCCAGCACAACAGGTCTCCCACCAGGGGTAGTAATCTTTTTTTTT.

This rearrangement joins TRBV29-1 to TRBJ1-2, with D maybe TRBD1 (5 bases). V was pared by 7 bases and J by 8 bases, with 26 bases between. The CDR3 has 15 amino acids. Germline V gives CDR1 SQVTM, CDR2 ANQGSEA. In nucleotides, the CDR3 is TGCAGCGCTACCCTTGGCCCCGGGACTCGGATGGGCTACACCTTC. This gives the protein CSATLGPGTRMGYTF.

The count of this clone is one. The chain joins TRBV20-1 to TRBJ1-2; D gene unclear. CDR3 length: 13 amino acids. The germline CDR1 and CDR2 sequences are DFQATT and SNEGSKA (reference sequence). V was trimmed by 3 bases and J by 0 bases, leaving 8 bases between them. The CDR3: CSASDRANYGYTF. CDR3 bases: TGCAGTGCTAGTGACCGGGCTAACTATGGCTACACCTTC.

The chain recombines TRBV5-4 with TRBJ1-2, with D perhaps TRBD1 (5 bases). CDR1 SGHNT and CDR2 YYREEE come from the germline V gene (reference sequence). The CDR3 is made up of 15 amino acids. V lost 0 bases to trimming and J lost 4 bases, with 13 bases between them. CDR3 amino acids: CASSLDMGLSYGYTF. Here the CDR3 DNA reads TGTGCCAGCAGCTTGGATATGGGGCTGAGCTATGGCTACACCTTC.

The CDR3 protein is CASRTGADTQYF. The CDR3 coding sequence is TGCGCCAGCAGGACAGGAGCAGATACGCAGTATTTT. J is TRBJ2-3 and V is TRBV5-1; possible D gene TRBD1, 6 bases. The V gene's germline CDR1 is SGHRS and CDR2 YFSETQ. Trimming cost V 5 bases and J 4 bases, with 8 bases left between them. The length of the CDR3 is 12 residues. Supplemented by reference TRBV5-1 and TRBJ2-3, the full variable domain reads KAGVTQTPRYLIKTRGQQVTLSCSPISGHRSVSWYQQTPGQGLQFLFEYFSETQRNKGNFPGRFSGRQFSNSRSEMNVSTLELGDSALYLCASRTGADTQYFGPGTRLTVL.